This is a list of T cell receptor beta chains from one sample in a study of cytomegalovirus exposure and HLA in healthy donors. TCRdb's copy holds only in-frame clones and misses some; the assay was immunoSEQ multiplex PCR. Here the sample spans roughly 150,000 clones, about 75% being singletons. Sequences were obtained from PBMCs. The origin of the receptors is a man younger than 30 in good health and CMV-seronegative. The CDR3 runs from the conserved cysteine through the conserved F or W. Each record gives: V gene, CDR3 length, CDR3 protein.

TRBV6-1	15	CASFDELRSRSEQFF
TRBV2	16	CASSEEGLTGGSGAFF
TRBV7-9	16	CSSSLPRTGELYEQYF
TRBV19	15	CASNTGRLNTGELFF
TRBV5-1	16	CASSSQPAGSSYEQYF
TRBV5-6	15	CASSLSGDRGDEQYF
TRBV7-2	14	CASSYDPGAYEQYF
TRBV7-2	15	CASSRGQWGTDTQYF
TRBV7-9	12	CASSLAGMVDTF
TRBV2	15	CASSAGQGAVQPQHF
TRBV30	12	CAWTSGQGEQYF
TRBV9	17	CASSGGLAGGTTDTQYF
TRBV29-1	18	CSVESRGTSGRGYNEQFF
TRBV9	15	CASSVVTSGMGEQFF
TRBV29-1	13	CSAAARGKETQYF
TRBV5-1	13	CASSLEAAGGAFF
TRBV9	16	CASSSPRDRVTDTQYF
TRBV28	15	CASIQGWQEHTEAFF
TRBV9	15	CASSVAAGTSNEQFF
TRBV6-1	16	CASSEEAGAGANVLTF
TRBV6-6	14	CASSYGNAGEKLFF
TRBV7-2	15	CASSLELADTGELFF
TRBV28	15	CASSSSGPAQETQYF
TRBV19	16	CASSAQAGGPGETQYF
TRBV14	15	CASRKAGDRGNTIYF
TRBV6-4	13	CASSAGTQNEQFF
TRBV7-9	14	CASSPTLSGNTIYF